This section outlines one TCR beta chain sequence together with its context. Antigen: not known. These data come from a study of shared clonotypes between healthy human individuals. Study observations and caveats: Clonotypes shared by all four sorted-subset donors had higher generation probabilities than non-shared clonotypes. Few donors limited the genetic and exposure-history diversity represented.

The protocol was immunoSEQ multiplex PCR, while the TCRdb copy is restricted to in-frame clones and leaves out a portion. This sample has roughly 300,000 clones, with roughly 84% found just once. The clonotype comes from a man in his late teens or twenties in good health. The sample taken for sequencing was memory CD8+ T cells sorted from blood. Subset specified: CD45RO+ cells pooled with CCR7-negative TemRA cells.

CDR3 amino acids: CASSELGDEQFF. CDR3 nucleotide sequence: TGCGCCAGCAGTGAGCTAGGCGATGAGCAGTTCTTC. The genes are TRBV10-1 and TRBJ2-1; no firm D call. The CDR3 runs to 12 residues. V lost 2 bases to trimming and J lost 8 bases, with 7 bases between them. Germline-derived CDR1 and CDR2 are WNHNN and SYGVQD (reference sequence).